The 7 T cell receptor beta chains below were found in one sample sequenced in a study of identifying expanded T cells in peripheral blood. Repertoires were generated with immunoSEQ multiplex PCR, while TCRdb's copy carries only in-frame clones and drops some. The repertoire holds more than 75,000 clones, with approximately 86% as singletons. The sequenced sample was blood. The origin of the receptors is a person aged 18-70 years in good health.

This clone was observed a single time. The rearrangement joins TRBV7-2 to TRBJ1-3; D remains unclear. Per the germline V gene, CDR1 is SGHTA and CDR2 is FQGNSA. This CDR3 has 17 amino acids. Trimming took off 2 bases at V and 7 bases at J, with 21 bases between the two ends. Here the CDR3 reads CASSLWEAGAIGNTIYF. The DNA of the CDR3 is TGTGCCAGCAGCTTATGGGAGGCGGGTGCGATTGGGAACACCATATATTTT.

The chain has TRBV25-1 and TRBJ1-1; no definite D call. V lost 1 base and J 0 bases, leaving 6 bases between the germline ends. Germline values: CDR1 MGHDK, CDR2 SYGVNS. This CDR3 region has 14 residues. CDR3 DNA: TGTGCCAGCAGTGAATTTGGGATGAACACTGAAGCTTTCTTT. Translating it yields CASSEFGMNTEAFF.

The chain employs TRBV5-1 and TRBJ2-2; 9 positions match TRBD1. The CDR3 spans 15 residues. J was trimmed by 4 bases and V by 3 bases; bases with no gene match: 4. Per the germline V gene, CDR1 is SGHRS and CDR2 is YFSETQ. This chain's CDR3 is CASSYRTGVTGELFF. As DNA, the CDR3 is TGCGCCAGCAGCTACCGGACAGGGGTCACCGGGGAGCTGTTTTTT.

The CDR3 sequence: CASSPTKTVQYGELFF. CDR3 bases: TGTGCCAGCAGCCCGACAAAGACGGTCCAGTACGGGGAGCTGTTTTTT. V and J are TRBV7-9 and TRBJ2-2; D gene uncertain. The length of the CDR3 is 16 residues. Trimming removed 5 bases at V and 7 bases at J, with 20 bases between. The germline gives CDR1 SEHNR, CDR2 FQNEAQ (reference sequence).

The V gene is TRBV5-1, the J gene TRBJ2-5; 11 positions agree with TRBD2. J gave up 4 bases and V 4 bases, and 6 bases lay outside the gene matches. CDR1 and CDR2 from the germline V gene are SGHRS and YFSETQ. There are 15 residues in the CDR3. The CDR3 sequence is CASSQTSGEGETQYF. In DNA form, the CDR3 reads TGCGCCAGCAGCCAGACTAGCGGGGAAGGAGAGACCCAGTACTTC.

The DNA of the CDR3 is TGTGCCAGCATTCACACTGAAGCTTTCTTT. Translation: CASIHTEAFF. The rearrangement joins TRBV27 to TRBJ1-1; D gene ambiguous. This CDR3 region has 10 residues. Germline CDR1 is MNHEY and CDR2 is SMNVEV (reference sequence). V was cut by 7 bases and J by 3 bases, with 3 bases left in between.

In its sample, this clone was seen once. V is TRBV9 and J is TRBJ1-1; a possible D gene is TRBD1 (5 bases). This CDR3 comprises 19 residues. V lost 1 base to trimming and J lost 3 bases, with 25 bases between them. Germline CDR1 SGDLS, CDR2 YYNGEE. Written as DNA, the CDR3 is TGTGCCAGCAGCGTATCTTTAACGGACAACGGAAGAAAGGACACTGAAGCTTTCTTT. This gives the protein CASSVSLTDNGRKDTEAFF.